This TCR beta chain is from a study of T cell responses to AZD1222 COVID-19 vaccine (dated by TCRdb to 2020 to 2023). Background on the whole study: Because spike-specific TCR depth and breadth did not differ between the two schedules, AZD1222 recipients who got a second dose at roughly 4 weeks were pooled with those who got a second dose at roughly 12 weeks. Trial participants were enrolled by age into 18-55, 56-69 and 70-plus year subgroups, with roughly 160, 29 and 62 TCR-sequenced participants respectively. TCR sequencing was performed for roughly 250 trial participants, of whom 200 to 210 were given two doses of AZD1222 and around 25 were given two doses of MenACWY control vaccine.

Read against the paper, the sample's time point label means: baseline before first vaccination. Vaccinee samples came from UK trials COV001 and COV002, including a single-blind randomized controlled phase 2/3 trial of AZD1222 (ChAdOx1 nCoV-19) in healthy adults. For TCRbeta chain sequencing, PBMC samples were collected from trial participants at day 0 and at day 28 after the second dose. Points on this clone: Its antigen is not yet known. No base qualities exist here, and no much larger clone lies one base off it.

Beyond this particular receptor, the publication reports: The 56-69-year group was small, and its depth increase did not reach significance, likely because of low power. Participants were mostly white British and included more females than males, and it was suggested by the authors that clonal diversity may have been underestimated. A significant rise in spike-specific TCR breadth and depth was observed after two AZD1222 doses relative to day 0 and relative to MenACWY recipients. Vaccine-associated CD4 TCRs spanned the whole spike protein, with dominant responses in regions 160-218 and 743-854. Nearly half of unique spike-specific TCRs reportedly recognized epitopes outside regions mutated in the B.1.351 and B.1.1.7 variants. Because no samples from the day 14 peak response were available, repertoires could be characterized only after the peak T cell response. Conclusions about previously exposed vaccinees are limited, since just 6 or 7 AZD1222 recipients were seropositive for SARS-CoV-2 at baseline.

The germline V gene specifies ENHRY as CDR1 and SYGVKD as CDR2. Counted from cysteine to phenylalanine, this CDR3 has 16 amino acids. Only the CDR3 region is kept as DNA, spanning 48 bases read in frame from base 1. V loses 0 bases at its end and J loses 7 bases; junction bases beyond the gene matches: 5. The CDR3 regions of human TCRbeta chains were subjected to immunosequencing. Per the original workflow: TCRs in the repertoires were matched against a reference library of SARS-CoV-2-specific TCRs that had been generated with the MIRA antigen-specificity platform. Breadth was defined as the fraction of unique TCRs that were SARS-CoV-2-associated. Depth was defined as the fraction of total T cells that were SARS-CoV-2-associated. Using the MIRA data, each spike-specific TCR was assigned both to the spike region to which the TCR was reactive and to a CD4 or CD8 class. Log10-transformed breadth and depth values were compared by one-way ANOVA with Sidak's multiple comparisons tests. TCRdb stores this immuneACCESS table with in-frame sequences only. Part of the clones is absent; in the studies checked, under half of the shortfall reflects unresolved V genes, and no reason is known for the rest. Clone size and the V and J calls come from that table; the DNA yielded D and trimming. Here the sample has 240,000 or so clones; 85% to 95% occur a single time. The top ten hold 0.55% of the sample.

In this chain, TRBV10-3 is recombined with TRBJ2-1; 11 bases in the middle match TRBD2. This TCR came from an adult in good health. The sample consisted of peripheral blood, taken on day 0 of AZD1222 vaccination. The sequence in DNA is TGTGCCATCAGTGAGTCGGCTAGCGGGAGGTCGAATGAGCAGTTCTTC. Its product reads: CAISESASGRSNEQFF.